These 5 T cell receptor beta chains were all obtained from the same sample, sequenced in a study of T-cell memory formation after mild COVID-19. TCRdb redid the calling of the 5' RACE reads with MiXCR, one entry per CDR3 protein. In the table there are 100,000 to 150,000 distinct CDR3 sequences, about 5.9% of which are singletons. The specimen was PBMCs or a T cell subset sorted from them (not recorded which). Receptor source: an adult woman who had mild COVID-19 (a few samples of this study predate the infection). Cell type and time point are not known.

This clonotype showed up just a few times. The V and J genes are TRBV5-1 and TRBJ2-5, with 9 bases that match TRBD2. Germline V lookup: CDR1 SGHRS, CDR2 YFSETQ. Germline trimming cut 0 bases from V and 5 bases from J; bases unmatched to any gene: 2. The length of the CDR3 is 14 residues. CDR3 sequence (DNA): TGCGCCAGCAGCTTGGTCACTAGCGGGGAGACCCAGTACTTC. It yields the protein CASSLVTSGETQYF. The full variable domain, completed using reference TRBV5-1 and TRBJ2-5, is KAGVTQTPRYLIKTRGQQVTLSCSPISGHRSVSWYQQTPGQGLQFLFEYFSETQRNKGNFPGRFSGRQFSNSRSEMNVSTLELGDSALYLCASSLVTSGETQYFGPGTRLLVL.

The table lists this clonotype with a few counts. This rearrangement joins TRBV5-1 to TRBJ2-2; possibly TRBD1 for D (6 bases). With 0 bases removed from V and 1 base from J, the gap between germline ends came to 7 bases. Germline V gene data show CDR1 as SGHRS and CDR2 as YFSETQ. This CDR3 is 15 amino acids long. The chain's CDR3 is CASSLGDKNTGELFF. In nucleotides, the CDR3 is TGCGCCAGCAGCTTGGGGGACAAGAACACCGGGGAGCTGTTTTTT.

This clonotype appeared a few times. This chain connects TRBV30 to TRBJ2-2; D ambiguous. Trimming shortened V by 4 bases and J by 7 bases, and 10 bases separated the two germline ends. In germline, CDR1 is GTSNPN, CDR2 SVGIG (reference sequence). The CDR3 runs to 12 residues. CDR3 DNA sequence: TGTGCCTGGACTTCCAATGTCGGGGAGCTGTTTTTT. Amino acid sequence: CAWTSNVGELFF.

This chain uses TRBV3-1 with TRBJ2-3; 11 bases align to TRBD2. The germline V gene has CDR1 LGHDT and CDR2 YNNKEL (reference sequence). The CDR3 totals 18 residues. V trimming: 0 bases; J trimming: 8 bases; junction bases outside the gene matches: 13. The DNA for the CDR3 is TGTGCCAGCAGCCAAGACGGTCTAGCGGGAGGATCGCGAGCTACGCAGTATTTT. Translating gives CASSQDGLAGGSRATQYF.

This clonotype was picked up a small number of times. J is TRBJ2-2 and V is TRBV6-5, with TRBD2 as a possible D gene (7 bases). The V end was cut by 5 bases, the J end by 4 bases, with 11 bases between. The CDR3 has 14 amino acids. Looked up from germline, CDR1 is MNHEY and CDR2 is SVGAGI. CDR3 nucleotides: TGTGCCAGCAGTCTCCGGGGGGCCACCGGGGAGCTGTTTTTT. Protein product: CASSLRGATGELFF.